The 5 T cell receptor beta chains in this list originate from one sample, sequenced in a study of cytomegalovirus exposure and HLA in healthy donors. PCR was performed using 60 Vbeta and 13 Jbeta primers. The method was immunoSEQ multiplex PCR; TCRdb's version includes in-frame clones alone and lacks a portion of them. The sample gives some 190,000 clones, 85% of which show up once; 1% is in the top ten. The sequenced sample consisted of PBMCs. Every receptor here comes from a boy younger than 10 in good health and CMV-seronegative.

For the CDR3, the DNA is TGTGCCATCAGCCAGGCGGGACAGGGGACCCAAGAGACCCAGTACTTC. Its translation: CAISQAGQGTQETQYF. V gene TRBV10-3 combines with J gene TRBJ2-5; TRBD1 aligns across 10 bases. Trimming removed 6 bases from V and 1 base from J; junction bases left unmatched: 8. Germline V gene sequence: CDR1 ENHRY, CDR2 SYGVKD. The CDR3 runs 16 residues.

This sequence joins TRBV27 and TRBJ2-7; tentatively, D is TRBD1 (6 bases). Trimming removed 8 bases at V and 0 bases at J, with 11 bases between. The CDR3 sequence is 13 residues long. The germline V gene encodes CDR1 MNHEY and CDR2 SMNVEV (reference sequence). The CDR3 nucleotides read TGTGCCAGCCGCCGGACAGCCTCCTACGAGCAGTACTTC. Its protein is CASRRTASYEQYF.

The chain links TRBV5-1 to TRBJ2-3; 9 nucleotides line up with TRBD1. The length of the CDR3 is 15 residues. Germline lookup yields CDR1 SGHRS and CDR2 YFSETQ. The J segment lost 4 bases and the V segment lost 0 bases, leaving 3 bases of the junction unmatched. The CDR3 reads CASSLGDRDADTQYF. The CDR3 DNA sequence: TGCGCCAGCAGCTTGGGGGACAGGGATGCAGATACGCAGTATTTT.

This chain joins TRBV28 and TRBJ1-5, with D uncertain. This CDR3 has 14 amino acids. V lost 7 bases and J 2 bases, leaving 12 bases between the germline ends. Germline CDR1 reads MDHEN; CDR2 reads SYDVKM. This chain's CDR3 is CASKPGNGNQPQHF. The CDR3 DNA reads as TGTGCCAGCAAACCCGGGAACGGCAATCAGCCCCAGCATTTT.

The chain's CDR3 is CASSLGGQRRDTQYF. The CDR3 nucleotides read TGTGCCAGTAGTCTGGGGGGACAGAGGAGGGATACGCAGTATTTT. The J gene is TRBJ2-3, the V gene TRBV19, with D possibly matching TRBD1 (7 bases). With 5 bases removed from V and 6 bases from J, the gap between germline ends came to 18 bases. CDR1 LNHDA and CDR2 SQIVND come from the germline V gene (reference sequence). The CDR3 is made up of 15 amino acids.